The 3 T cell receptor beta chains below come from one sample, sequenced in a study of Ad26.COV2.S vaccination and SARS-CoV-2 variants. Sequencing used immunoSEQ multiplex PCR; TCRdb keeps in-frame clones, though not all of them. The sample has around 340,000 clones, 88% seen once; the top ten hold approximately 5.9%. Treatment defined: roughly 19 received Ad26.COV2.S at low or high dose, single or two shots; about 5 received placebo; per-sample allocation not given. Samples analyzed were those drawn on day 63 after the first vaccine or placebo injection. The sample consisted of peripheral blood, taken in a trial of Ad26.COV2.S vaccine versus placebo. These receptors were collected from a person aged 18 to 59 who received the Ad26.COV2.S COVID-19 vaccine or a placebo.

CDR3 region: CASSLDRRGTEAFF. CDR3 sequence (DNA): TGTGCCAGCAGTTTAGACAGGCGGGGGACTGAAGCTTTCTTT. The gene calls are TRBV27 and TRBJ1-1, with a tentative D call TRBD1 (6 bases). CDR1 is MNHEY, CDR2 SMNVEV, per germline (reference sequence). The CDR3 runs 14 residues. The V gene lost 2 bases and the J gene lost 5 bases, with 12 bases spanning the gap.

This chain connects TRBV11-2 to TRBJ1-2; D not resolved. The CDR3 runs 13 residues. V lost 6 bases to trimming and J lost 8 bases, with 16 bases between them. Germline assignment: CDR1 SGHAT and CDR2 FQNNGV. As DNA, the CDR3 is TGTGCCAGCAGTCGCGGGCTACGGGAGGGCTACACCTTC. Amino acids: CASSRGLREGYTF.

The chain joins TRBV27 to TRBJ2-2; 9 positions match TRBD2. The germline V gene encodes CDR1 MNHEY and CDR2 SMNVEV (reference sequence). J gave up 7 bases and V 5 bases, and 17 bases lay outside the gene matches. CDR3 length: 18 residues. The CDR3 nucleotides read TGTGCCAGCAGTCACCTCCCCACGGCTAGCGGGATCAGCGGGGAGCTGTTTTTT. Translation gives CASSHLPTASGISGELFF.